This TCR beta chain was documented in a study of cytomegalovirus exposure and HLA in healthy donors. Findings of the study overall: According to reports, the classifier identified cytomegalovirus status with high specificity and sensitivity. A later look showed TCR association rates differing by HLA locus, highest for DRB1 and lowest for HLA-C. A missense variant in DCLRE1C was later tied to TCR beta V- and J-gene trimming.

Primers: 60 Vbeta forward and 13 Jbeta reverse. Repertoires were generated with immunoSEQ multiplex PCR, while TCRdb's copy carries only in-frame clones and drops some. Of approximately 140,000 clones listed, approximately 85% are singletons. The table lists this clone with a few counts. The antigen remains unidentified. Unrecorded immune exposures were likely, despite nominal health at sampling. V dropped 7 bases and J dropped 0 bases, with 10 bases sitting between them. This CDR3 contains 14 residues. Germline loops: CDR1 LNHDA, CDR2 SQIVND (reference sequence). The sequence derives from a boy younger than 18 in good health and CMV-seronegative. The gene calls are TRBV19 and TRBJ1-3; D uncertain. The sequencing sample was made of PBMCs. CDR3 DNA: TGTGCCAGTATTGATCATAGCTCTGGAAACACCATATATTTT. Translating it yields CASIDHSSGNTIYF. Full variable domain (rest looked up from reference TRBV19 and TRBJ1-3): DGGITQSPKYLFRKEGQNVTLSCEQNLNHDAMYWYRQDPGQGLRLIYYSQIVNDFQKGDIAEGYSVSREKKESFPLTVTSAQKNPTAFYLCASIDHSSGNTIYFGEGSWLTVV.